The 10 T cell receptor beta chains presented below share a single source sample, sequenced in a study of blood T cells in healthy people across ages. Then a second PCR, running roughly 7 to 11 cycles, was carried out with a sample-barcoded 5' primer and a J-beta primer mix. MiXCR, run by TCRdb on the 5' RACE reads, gives a single entry per CDR3 protein. The sample lists about a million distinct CDR3 sequences; under 40% were seen once. The sample comprised blood. The receptor source for this set is a man between 18 and 29 years old in good health.

Worth noting for this clonotype: This sequence may be a read error, since a much larger clone differs from it by one base. This chain joins TRBV6-2 or TRBV6-3 and TRBJ1-5; possible D gene TRBD1, 5 bases. The CDR3 is 14 residues long. Germline assignment: CDR1 MNHEY and CDR2 SVGEGT. V dropped 8 bases and J dropped 0 bases, with 11 bases sitting between them. The CDR3 region is CASRGTYSNQPQHF. CDR3 coding DNA: TGTGCCAGCCGTGGGACCTATAGCAATCAGCCCCAGCATTTT.

The chain's CDR3 is CSAILRDRGTEAFF. CDR3 DNA: TGCAGTGCTATCCTCCGGGACAGGGGCACTGAAGCTTTCTTT. The V gene is TRBV20-1, the J gene TRBJ1-1; TRBD1 aligns across 10 bases. The CDR3 spans 14 residues. CDR1 and CDR2 from the germline V gene are DFQATT and SNEGSKA (reference sequence). Trimming took 4 bases from V and 4 from J; bases not matched to a gene: 6.

The V and J genes are TRBV20-1 and TRBJ1-4; D may be TRBD1 (6 bases). CDR1 and CDR2 from the germline V gene are DFQATT and SNEGSKA (reference sequence). The V end was cut by 6 bases, the J end by 7 bases, with 15 bases between. CDR3 length equals 13 residues. The CDR3 loop reads CSANGGPGEKLFF. CDR3 DNA: TGCAGTGCCAATGGGGGGCCGGGTGAAAAACTGTTTTTT.

The V and J genes are TRBV7-2 and TRBJ1-4; D perhaps matches TRBD1 (5 bases). V was cut by 5 bases and J by 4 bases, with 14 bases left in between. This CDR3 contains 15 residues. The germline gives CDR1 SGHTA, CDR2 FQGNSA. The DNA for the CDR3 is TGTGCCAGCAGCCCCTCCATGGGGGGTAATGAAAAACTGTTTTTT. Translated, it gives CASSPSMGGNEKLFF.

The rearrangement links TRBV27 to TRBJ1-6; D is undetermined. Trimming removed 8 bases from V and 0 bases from J, with 8 bases in between. CDR3 length: 14 amino acids. Germline values: CDR1 MNHEY, CDR2 SMNVEV (reference sequence). CDR3 region: CASRSSSYNSPLHF. The DNA for the CDR3 is TGTGCCAGCCGCTCAAGCTCCTATAATTCACCCCTCCACTTT.

The genes are TRBV6-5 and TRBJ1-1; no clear D. V dropped 0 bases and J dropped 8 bases, with 7 bases sitting between them. This CDR3 comprises 12 residues. From germline, CDR1 is MNHEY and CDR2 SVGAGI. In DNA, the CDR3 is TGTGCCAGCAGTTACTCGAGGGCGGAAGCTTTCTTT. Its protein is CASSYSRAEAFF.

The chain has TRBV20-1 and TRBJ1-3, with 8 bases identical to TRBD1. The junction had 7 bases not matched to a gene; V was cut back by 6 bases and J by 0 bases. This CDR3 has 15 residues. The germline gives CDR1 DFQATT, CDR2 SNEGSKA (reference sequence). For the CDR3, the DNA is TGCAGTGCGCCGGACAGGGCCCTCTCTGGAAACACCATATATTTT. This sequence encodes CSAPDRALSGNTIYF.

The rearrangement links TRBV21-1 to TRBJ1-1; TRBD1, the D gene given by the table, was not confirmed from the DNA. TRBV21-1 is a listed pseudogene. The CDR3 spans 14 residues. The CDR3 loop is CASSTETAWDEAFF. The CDR3 nucleotides read TGTGCCAGCAGCACCGAGACAGCGTGGGATGAAGCTTTCTTT.

This clonotype turned up a few times. In DNA form, the CDR3 reads TGTGCCAGCAGCTTAATGGACAGAGGGGATCAGCCCCAGCATTTT. It yields the protein CASSLMDRGDQPQHF. The chain couples TRBV7-2 to TRBJ1-5; TRBD1 might be the D (6 bases). The CDR3 extends over 15 amino acids. The ends were cut back, 2 bases at V and 5 bases at J, with 13 bases in the middle. In germline, CDR1 is SGHTA, CDR2 FQGNSA.

The genes are TRBV2 and TRBJ1-4; D possibly corresponds to TRBD1 (6 bases). CDR3 length: 19 amino acids. Trimming cost V 4 bases and J 1 base, with 22 bases left between them. Germline CDR1 reads SNHLY; CDR2 reads FYNNEI. CDR3 DNA sequence: TGTGCCAGCAGTGTTAGCAGGGACAAATCCACGGAAACTAATGAAAAACTGTTTTTT. Translating gives CASSVSRDKSTETNEKLFF.